The 20 T cell receptor beta chains reported below all come from one sample, sequenced in a study of cytomegalovirus exposure and HLA in healthy donors. TCRdb keeps only in-frame clones here, not all; method: immunoSEQ multiplex PCR. The sample lists 140,000 to 150,000 clones; roughly nine tenths were seen once. Sequences were obtained from PBMCs. Receptors were obtained from a man aged 18 to 29 in good health and CMV-seronegative.

The chain is built from TRBV10-2 and TRBJ2-6, with D possibly matching TRBD1 (5 bases). Looked up from germline, CDR1 is WSHSY and CDR2 is SAAADI. The CDR3 totals 16 residues. The germline V and J ends were trimmed by 2 bases and 4 bases, with 12 bases remaining between them. The CDR3 DNA reads as TGCGCCAGCAGTGAGGCCCAGGGAAGAGGGGCCAACGTCCTGACTTTC. Protein: CASSEAQGRGANVLTF.

The chain carries TRBV5-1 and TRBJ1-5, with D uncertain. The germline V and J ends were trimmed by 4 bases and 2 bases, with 16 bases remaining between them. The CDR3 spans 16 residues. The germline V gene has CDR1 SGHRS and CDR2 YFSETQ. This CDR3 is CASSIHRQAGNQPQHF. The CDR3 coding sequence is TGCGCCAGCAGCATTCACCGACAAGCGGGCAATCAGCCCCAGCATTTT.

The rearrangement joins TRBV5-4 to TRBJ2-2, with 7 bases matching TRBD2. The junction had 4 bases not matched to a gene; V was cut back by 4 bases and J by 4 bases. The CDR3 sequence is 14 residues long. Germline CDR1 is SGHNT and CDR2 is YYREEE (reference sequence). The CDR3 coding sequence is TGTGCCAGCAGCGTAAGGGAGGGCACCGGGGAGCTGTTTTTT. Translated, it gives CASSVREGTGELFF.

The rearrangement links TRBV7-6 to TRBJ2-2, with D hard to call. This CDR3 is built from 14 residues. V lost 1 base, J lost 6 bases, and 9 bases lay in between. Germline V gene data show CDR1 as SGHVS and CDR2 as FNYEAQ. The CDR3 protein is CASSLVRYSGELFF. CDR3 coding DNA: TGTGCCAGCAGCTTAGTGAGGTATTCCGGGGAGCTGTTTTTT.

The chain combines TRBV27 with TRBJ2-7, with TRBD2 identical over 7 bases. Trimming cost V 4 bases and J 0 bases; bases outside gene matches: 0. This CDR3 has 13 amino acids. Germline V lookup: CDR1 MNHEY, CDR2 SMNVEV (reference sequence). For the CDR3, the DNA is TGTGCCAGCAGTTGGGGGGGCTCCTACGAGCAGTACTTC. Protein sequence: CASSWGGSYEQYF.

This clone was observed a single time. The chain carries TRBV6-1 and TRBJ2-3; 9 nucleotides match TRBD2. The V gene end was trimmed by 6 bases and the J gene end by 5 bases; junction bases not matched to a gene: 6. Germline CDR1 MNHNS, CDR2 SASEGT. The CDR3 is 14 amino acids. The CDR3 sequence is CASRIAGAGDTQYF. The CDR3 DNA is TGTGCCAGCAGGATAGCGGGGGCAGGAGATACGCAGTATTTT.

This chain uses TRBV27 with TRBJ2-2, with 13 bases matching TRBD2. The trim removed 8 bases at V and 6 bases at J, leaving 3 bases unmatched. Germline CDR1 reads MNHEY; CDR2 reads SMNVEV (reference sequence). The CDR3 covers 14 residues. Written as DNA, the CDR3 is TGTGCCAGCGGGACTAGCGGGAAAGCCGGGGAGCTGTTTTTT. Translation gives CASGTSGKAGELFF.

The chain joins TRBV28 to TRBJ1-5; 8 bases line up with TRBD1. Germline V gene data show CDR1 as MDHEN and CDR2 as SYDVKM. The CDR3 contains 17 residues. Germline trimming cut 4 bases from V and 2 bases from J; bases unmatched to any gene: 10. The CDR3 nucleotides read TGTGCCAGCAGTTCAATTCGCGGACAGGGTGGCAATCAGCCCCAGCATTTT. Translation: CASSSIRGQGGNQPQHF. Based on the CDR3 plus reference TRBV28 and TRBJ1-5, the full variable domain is DVKVTQSSRYLVKRTGEKVFLECVQDMDHENMFWYRQDPGLGLRLIYFSYDVKMKEKGDIPEGYSVSREKKERFSLILESASTNQTSMYLCASSSIRGQGGNQPQHFGDGTRLSIL.

This sequence joins TRBV5-1 and TRBJ2-7; D might be TRBD1 (5 bases). The CDR3 consists of 17 residues. Trimming stripped 4 bases from V and 5 bases from J, with 25 bases between. Germline values: CDR1 SGHRS, CDR2 YFSETQ. DNA for the CDR3: TGCGCCAGCAGCCCGGGCTTAAGTGGTCGTTGGGGCAACGAGCAGTACGTC. This codes for CASSPGLSGRWGNEQYV.

The chain recombines TRBV7-6 with TRBJ2-3; weak D call: TRBD1 (6 bases). The CDR3 runs to 15 residues. V was shortened by 2 bases and J by 1 base, with 10 bases between the two germline ends. Germline loops: CDR1 SGHVS, CDR2 FNYEAQ. In DNA form, the CDR3 reads TGTGCCAGCAGCTTACTACCAGGGGGCACAGATACGCAGTATTTT. Translated, it gives CASSLLPGGTDTQYF.

V gene TRBV5-6 combines with J gene TRBJ1-5, with TRBD1 matching over 10 bases. Germline V gene sequence: CDR1 SGHDT, CDR2 YYEEEE. The CDR3 loop spans 16 amino acids. The V and J ends lost 1 base and 7 bases, in that order; junction bases with no gene match: 8. CDR3: CASSLYGTGVWQPQHF. The CDR3 region has the DNA TGTGCCAGCAGCTTGTACGGGACAGGGGTCTGGCAGCCCCAGCATTTT.

This rearrangement joins TRBV19 to TRBJ2-5, with D maybe TRBD1 (8 bases). The CDR3 is 15 residues long. From germline, CDR1 is LNHDA and CDR2 SQIVND (reference sequence). The V and J ends lost 4 bases and 2 bases respectively, with 14 bases between them. CDR3 amino acids: CASSTTGGVQETQYF. Here the CDR3 DNA reads TGTGCCAGTAGTACCACAGGGGGGGTTCAAGAGACCCAGTACTTC.

The chain is built from TRBV5-1 and TRBJ2-5, with 10 bases identical to TRBD1. V shed 4 bases and J 4 bases; nucleotides not matched to a gene: 7. CDR3 length: 15 amino acids. The V gene's germline CDR1 is SGHRS and CDR2 YFSETQ. DNA of the CDR3: TGCGCCAGCAGCCCTGACAGGGGGCCTCGAGAGACCCAGTACTTC. Its translation: CASSPDRGPRETQYF.

The J gene is TRBJ2-3, the V gene TRBV5-1; 9 nucleotides align to TRBD2. The CDR3 has 16 residues. The germline V gene encodes CDR1 SGHRS and CDR2 YFSETQ. The J segment lost 2 bases and the V segment lost 0 bases, leaving 4 bases of the junction unmatched. CDR3 region: CASSLAQRGDTDTQYF. As DNA, the CDR3 is TGCGCCAGCAGCTTGGCCCAGCGGGGGGACACAGATACGCAGTATTTT.

In the case of this clone: The same CDR3 also results from other DNA sequences found in this sample. V is TRBV5-1 and J is TRBJ2-1; tentatively, D is TRBD2 (6 bases). CDR1 SGHRS and CDR2 YFSETQ come from the germline V gene. Trimming cost V 0 bases and J 6 bases, with 7 bases left between them. The CDR3 totals 13 residues. CDR3 nucleotide sequence: TGCGCCAGCAGCTTGGGACTAGTCAATGAGCAGTTCTTC. The encoded protein is CASSLGLVNEQFF.

As DNA, the CDR3 is TGCGCCAGCAGCTTGGCCGGGGGGACTAGGAGCTCCTACAATGAGCAGTTCTTC. Amino acid sequence: CASSLAGGTRSSYNEQFF. V gene TRBV5-1 combines with J gene TRBJ2-1; 8 nucleotides agree with TRBD2. CDR1 and CDR2 (germline): SGHRS, YFSETQ. The CDR3 extends over 18 amino acids. The J segment lost 0 bases and the V segment lost 0 bases, leaving 8 bases of the junction unmatched.

This CDR3 reads CASSDSERGGYNEQFF. CDR3 DNA sequence: TGTGCCAGCAGTGACTCCGAGCGGGGGGGCTACAATGAGCAGTTCTTC. V usage is TRBV6-4 and J usage is TRBJ2-1, with 10 bases fitting TRBD2. CDR1 and CDR2 (germline): MRHNA, SNTAGT. The CDR3 loop spans 16 amino acids. Germline trimming cut 0 bases from V and 3 bases from J; bases unmatched to any gene: 2.

This chain links TRBV13 with TRBJ2-1; D is possibly TRBD1 (6 bases). CDR1 PRHDT and CDR2 FYEKMQ come from the germline V gene (reference sequence). This CDR3 comprises 15 residues. V gave up 3 bases and J gave up 2 bases, with 11 bases separating them. CDR3 in amino acids: CASSFVAGAYNEQFF. The DNA for the CDR3 is TGTGCCAGCAGCTTCGTCGCAGGGGCCTACAATGAGCAGTTCTTC.

The chain combines TRBV6-6 with TRBJ1-3; the D gene is possibly TRBD1 (6 bases). Germline-derived CDR1 and CDR2 are MNHNY and SVGAGI (reference sequence). V was pared by 8 bases and J by 2 bases, with 10 bases between. The CDR3 has 13 amino acids. The CDR3 reads CASRTGPGNTIYF. Here the CDR3 DNA reads TGTGCCAGCCGTACAGGGCCTGGAAACACCATATATTTT.

V is TRBV9 and J is TRBJ2-5; 9 nucleotides match TRBD1. The germline V gene encodes CDR1 SGDLS and CDR2 YYNGEE. V trimming: 0 bases; J trimming: 2 bases; junction bases outside the gene matches: 5. This CDR3 has 16 amino acids. In DNA form, the CDR3 reads TGTGCCAGCAGCGTAGAGGGGACAGGGAAACAAGAGACCCAGTACTTC. As protein: CASSVEGTGKQETQYF.